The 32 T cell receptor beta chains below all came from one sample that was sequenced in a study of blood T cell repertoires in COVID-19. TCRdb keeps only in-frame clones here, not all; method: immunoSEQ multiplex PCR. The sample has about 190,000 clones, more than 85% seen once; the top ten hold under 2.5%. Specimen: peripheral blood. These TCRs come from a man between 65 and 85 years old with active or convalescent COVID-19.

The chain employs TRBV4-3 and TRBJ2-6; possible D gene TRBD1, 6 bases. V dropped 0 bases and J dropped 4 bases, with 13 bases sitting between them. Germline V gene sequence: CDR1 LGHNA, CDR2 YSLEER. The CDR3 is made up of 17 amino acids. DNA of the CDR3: TGCGCCAGCAGCCAAGAGGGTCAGGGGCAAGGGGCCAACGTCCTGACTTTC. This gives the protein CASSQEGQGQGANVLTF.

CDR3 in DNA: TGTGCCAGCAGCTTAGGACAGGGGGGTTTTAACTATGGCTACACCTTC. As protein: CASSLGQGGFNYGYTF. The V call is TRBV7-2, the J call TRBJ1-2, with 9 bases matching TRBD1. Germline CDR1 is SGHTA and CDR2 is FQGNSA. The CDR3 spans 16 residues. V dropped 1 base and J dropped 1; count of bases not matched to a gene: 4.

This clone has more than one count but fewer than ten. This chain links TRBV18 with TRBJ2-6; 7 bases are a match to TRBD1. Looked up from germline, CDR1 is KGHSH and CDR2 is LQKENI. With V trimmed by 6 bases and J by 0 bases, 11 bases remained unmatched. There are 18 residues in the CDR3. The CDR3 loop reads CASSRQQDRRSGANVLTF. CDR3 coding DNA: TGTGCCAGCTCGCGGCAGCAGGACAGGCGCTCTGGGGCCAACGTCCTGACTTTC. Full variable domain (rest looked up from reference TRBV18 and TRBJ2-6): NAGVMQNPRHLVRRRGQEARLRCSPMKGHSHVYWYRQLPEEGLKFMVYLQKENIIDESGMPKERFSAEFPKEGPSILRIQQVVRGDSAAYFCASSRQQDRRSGANVLTFGAGSRLTVL.

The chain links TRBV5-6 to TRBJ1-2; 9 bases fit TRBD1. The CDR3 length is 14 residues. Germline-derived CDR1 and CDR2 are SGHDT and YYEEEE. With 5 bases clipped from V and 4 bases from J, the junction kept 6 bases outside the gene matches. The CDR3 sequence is CASSRYRGPYGYTF. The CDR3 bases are TGTGCCAGCAGTAGATACAGGGGGCCCTATGGCTACACCTTC.

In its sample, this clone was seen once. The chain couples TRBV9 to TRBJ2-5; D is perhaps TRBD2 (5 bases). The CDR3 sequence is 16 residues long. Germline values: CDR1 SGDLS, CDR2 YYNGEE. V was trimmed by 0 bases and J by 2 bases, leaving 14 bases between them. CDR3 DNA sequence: TGTGCCAGCAGCGTAGCTCCACTAGTAAATCAAGAGACCCAGTACTTC. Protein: CASSVAPLVNQETQYF.

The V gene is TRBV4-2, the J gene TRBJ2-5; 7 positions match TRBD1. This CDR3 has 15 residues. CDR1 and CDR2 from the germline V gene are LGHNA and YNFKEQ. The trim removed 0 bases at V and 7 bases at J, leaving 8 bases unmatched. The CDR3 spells CASSQDLRGPGTQYF. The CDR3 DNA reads TGTGCCAGCAGCCAAGATCTTAGGGGGCCGGGGACCCAGTACTTC.

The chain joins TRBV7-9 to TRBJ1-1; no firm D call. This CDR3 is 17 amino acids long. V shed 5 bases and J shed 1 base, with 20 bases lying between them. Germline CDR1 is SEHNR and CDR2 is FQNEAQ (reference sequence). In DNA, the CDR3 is TGTGCCAGCAGCCAAAACAGAAAACGGGGTGGGAACACTGAAGCTTTCTTT. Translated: CASSQNRKRGGNTEAFF.

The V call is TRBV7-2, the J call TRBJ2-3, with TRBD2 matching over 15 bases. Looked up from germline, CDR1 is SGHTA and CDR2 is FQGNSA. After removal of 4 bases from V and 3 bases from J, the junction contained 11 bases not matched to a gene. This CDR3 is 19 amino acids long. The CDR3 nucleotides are TGTGCCAGCAGCTACCGGACTAGCGGGAGGGCCGGAAGAACAGATACGCAGTATTTT. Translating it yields CASSYRTSGRAGRTDTQYF.

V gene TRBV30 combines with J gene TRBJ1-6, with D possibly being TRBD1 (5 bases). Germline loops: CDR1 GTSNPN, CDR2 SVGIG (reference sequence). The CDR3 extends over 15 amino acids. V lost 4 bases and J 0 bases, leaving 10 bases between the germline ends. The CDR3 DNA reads TGTGCCTGGACCGGGGGGTCCTCCTATAATTCACCCCTCCACTTT. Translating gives CAWTGGSSYNSPLHF.

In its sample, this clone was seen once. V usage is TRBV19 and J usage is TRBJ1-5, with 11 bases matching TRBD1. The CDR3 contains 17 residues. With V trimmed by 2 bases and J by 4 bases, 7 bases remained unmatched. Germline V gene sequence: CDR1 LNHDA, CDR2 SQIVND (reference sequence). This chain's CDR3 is CASSIRRDRGSNQPQHF. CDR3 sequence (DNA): TGTGCCAGTAGTATAAGGCGGGACAGGGGGTCGAATCAGCCCCAGCATTTT.

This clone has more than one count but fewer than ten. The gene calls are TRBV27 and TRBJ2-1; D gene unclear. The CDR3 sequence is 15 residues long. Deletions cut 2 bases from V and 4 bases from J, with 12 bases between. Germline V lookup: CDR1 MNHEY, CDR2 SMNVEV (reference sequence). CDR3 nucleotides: TGTGCCAGCAGTTTAATAGGCGGAGATTACAATGAGCAGTTCTTC. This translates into CASSLIGGDYNEQFF.

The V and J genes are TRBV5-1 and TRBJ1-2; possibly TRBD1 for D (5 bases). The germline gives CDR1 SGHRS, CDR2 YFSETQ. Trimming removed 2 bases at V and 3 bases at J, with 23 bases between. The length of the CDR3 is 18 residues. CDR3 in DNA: TGCGCCAGCAGCTTTATGGCAAAGGGGAGGTCGGGTTACTATGGCTACACCTTC. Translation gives CASSFMAKGRSGYYGYTF. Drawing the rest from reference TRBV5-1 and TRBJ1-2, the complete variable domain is KAGVTQTPRYLIKTRGQQVTLSCSPISGHRSVSWYQQTPGQGLQFLFEYFSETQRNKGNFPGRFSGRQFSNSRSEMNVSTLELGDSALYLCASSFMAKGRSGYYGYTFGSGTRLTVV.

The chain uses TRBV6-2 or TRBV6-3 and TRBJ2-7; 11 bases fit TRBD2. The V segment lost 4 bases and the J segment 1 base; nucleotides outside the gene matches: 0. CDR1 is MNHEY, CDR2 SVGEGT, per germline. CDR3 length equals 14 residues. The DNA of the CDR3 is TGTGCCAGCAGTTTAGCGGGGGGGTCCTACGAGCAGTACTTC. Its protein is CASSLAGGSYEQYF.

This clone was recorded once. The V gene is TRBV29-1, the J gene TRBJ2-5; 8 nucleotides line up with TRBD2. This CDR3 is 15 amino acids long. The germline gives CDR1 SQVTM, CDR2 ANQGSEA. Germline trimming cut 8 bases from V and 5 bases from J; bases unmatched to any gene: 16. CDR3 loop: CSTRASGWTGETQYF. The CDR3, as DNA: TGCAGCACGAGGGCTAGCGGGTGGACGGGGGAGACCCAGTACTTC.

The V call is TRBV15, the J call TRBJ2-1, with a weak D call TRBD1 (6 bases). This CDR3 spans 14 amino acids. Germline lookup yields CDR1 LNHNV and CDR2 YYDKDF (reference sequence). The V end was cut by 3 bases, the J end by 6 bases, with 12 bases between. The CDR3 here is CATSRDSAFNEQFF. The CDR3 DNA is TGTGCCACCAGCAGGGACAGCGCTTTCAATGAGCAGTTCTTC.

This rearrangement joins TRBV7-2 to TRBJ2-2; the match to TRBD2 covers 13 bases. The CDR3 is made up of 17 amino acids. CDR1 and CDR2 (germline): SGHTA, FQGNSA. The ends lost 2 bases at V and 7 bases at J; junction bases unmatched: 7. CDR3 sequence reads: CASSLTSGRANVGELFF. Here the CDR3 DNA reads TGTGCCAGCAGCTTAACTAGCGGGAGGGCCAATGTCGGGGAGCTGTTTTTT.

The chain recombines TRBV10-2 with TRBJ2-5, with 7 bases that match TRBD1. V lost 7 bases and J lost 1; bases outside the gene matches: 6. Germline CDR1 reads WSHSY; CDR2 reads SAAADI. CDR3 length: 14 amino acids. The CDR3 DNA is TGCGCCAGCACGCCGGACAGGCTCCAAGAGACCCAGTACTTC. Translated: CASTPDRLQETQYF.

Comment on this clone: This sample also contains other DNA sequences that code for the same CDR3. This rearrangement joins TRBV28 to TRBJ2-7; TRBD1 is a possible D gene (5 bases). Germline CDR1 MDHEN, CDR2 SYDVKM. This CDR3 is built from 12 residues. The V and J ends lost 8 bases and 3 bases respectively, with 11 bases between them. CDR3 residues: CASRPDSYEQYF. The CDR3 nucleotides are TGTGCCAGCCGACCTGACAGCTACGAGCAGTACTTC.

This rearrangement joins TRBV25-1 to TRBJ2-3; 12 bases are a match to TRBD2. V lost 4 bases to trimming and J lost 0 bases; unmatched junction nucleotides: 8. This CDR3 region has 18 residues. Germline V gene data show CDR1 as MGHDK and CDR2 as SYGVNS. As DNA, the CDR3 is TGTGCCAGCAGTGGCACACGAGGACTAGCGGGAAGCACAGATACGCAGTATTTT. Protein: CASSGTRGLAGSTDTQYF. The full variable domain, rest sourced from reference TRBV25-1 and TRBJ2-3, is EADIYQTPRYLVIGTGKKITLECSQTMGHDKMYWYQQDPGMELHLIHYSYGVNSTEKGDLSSESTVSRIRTEHFPLTLESARPSHTSQYLCASSGTRGLAGSTDTQYFGPGTRLTVL.

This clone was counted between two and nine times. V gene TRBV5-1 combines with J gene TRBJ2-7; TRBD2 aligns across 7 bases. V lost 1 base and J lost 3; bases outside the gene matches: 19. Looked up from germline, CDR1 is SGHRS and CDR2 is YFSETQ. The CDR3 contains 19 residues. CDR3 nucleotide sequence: TGCGCCAGCAGCTTGTTTGGAGGTCTCACGGCGGGAGTAAGCTACGAGCAGTACTTC. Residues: CASSLFGGLTAGVSYEQYF. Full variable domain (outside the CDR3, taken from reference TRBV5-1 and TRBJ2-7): KAGVTQTPRYLIKTRGQQVTLSCSPISGHRSVSWYQQTPGQGLQFLFEYFSETQRNKGNFPGRFSGRQFSNSRSEMNVSTLELGDSALYLCASSLFGGLTAGVSYEQYFGPGTRLTVT.

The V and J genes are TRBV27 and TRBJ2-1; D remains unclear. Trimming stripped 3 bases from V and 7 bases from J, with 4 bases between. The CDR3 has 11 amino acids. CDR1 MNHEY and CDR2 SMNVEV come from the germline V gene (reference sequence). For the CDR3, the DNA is TGTGCCAGCAGTTTCTTGAATGAGCAGTTCTTC. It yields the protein CASSFLNEQFF.

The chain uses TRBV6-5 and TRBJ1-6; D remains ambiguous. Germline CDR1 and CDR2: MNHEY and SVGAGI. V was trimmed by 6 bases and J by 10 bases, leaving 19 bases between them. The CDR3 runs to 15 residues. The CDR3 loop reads CASSPEGQIGSPLHF. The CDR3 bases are TGTGCCAGCAGCCCCGAGGGTCAAATAGGGTCACCCCTCCACTTT.

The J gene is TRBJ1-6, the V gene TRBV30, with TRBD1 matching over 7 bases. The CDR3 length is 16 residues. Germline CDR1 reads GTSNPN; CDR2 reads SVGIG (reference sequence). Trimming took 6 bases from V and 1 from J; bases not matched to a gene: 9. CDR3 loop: CACSPTGVSYNSPLHF. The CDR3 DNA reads TGTGCCTGTTCTCCCACAGGGGTGTCCTATAATTCACCCCTCCACTTT.

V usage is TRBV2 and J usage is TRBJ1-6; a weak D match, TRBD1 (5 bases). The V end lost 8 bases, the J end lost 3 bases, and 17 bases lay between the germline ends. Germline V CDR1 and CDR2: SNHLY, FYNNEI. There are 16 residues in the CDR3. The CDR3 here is CASCLWFDSYNSPLHF. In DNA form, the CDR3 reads TGTGCCAGCTGCCTTTGGTTTGACAGCTATAATTCACCCCTCCACTTT.

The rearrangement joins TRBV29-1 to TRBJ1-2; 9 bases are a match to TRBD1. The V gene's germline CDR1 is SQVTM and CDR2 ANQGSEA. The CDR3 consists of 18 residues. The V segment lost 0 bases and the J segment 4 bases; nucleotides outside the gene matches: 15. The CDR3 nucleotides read TGCAGCGTTGAAGATCCGCTCGGGACAGGGACGCGGGGCTATGGCTACACCTTC. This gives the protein CSVEDPLGTGTRGYGYTF.

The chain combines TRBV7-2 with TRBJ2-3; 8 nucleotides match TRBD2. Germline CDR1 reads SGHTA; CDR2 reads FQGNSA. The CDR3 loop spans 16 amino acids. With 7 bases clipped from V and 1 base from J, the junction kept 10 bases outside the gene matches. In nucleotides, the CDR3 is TGTGCCAGCACCCAATGGATTAGCGGGGGCACAGATACGCAGTATTTT. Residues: CASTQWISGGTDTQYF.

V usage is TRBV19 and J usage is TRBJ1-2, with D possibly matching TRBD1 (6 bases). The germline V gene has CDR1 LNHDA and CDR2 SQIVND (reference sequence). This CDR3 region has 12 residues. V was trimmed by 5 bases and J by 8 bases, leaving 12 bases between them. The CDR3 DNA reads TGTGCCAGTAGTTTCAGGGGTAGGGGCTACACCTTC. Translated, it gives CASSFRGRGYTF.

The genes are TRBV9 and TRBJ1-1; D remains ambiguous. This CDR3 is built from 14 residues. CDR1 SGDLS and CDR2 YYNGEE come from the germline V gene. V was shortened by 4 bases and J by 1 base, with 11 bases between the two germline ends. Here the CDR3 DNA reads TGTGCCAGCAGCCCCAGCGGAGGGAACACTGAAGCTTTCTTT. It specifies CASSPSGGNTEAFF.

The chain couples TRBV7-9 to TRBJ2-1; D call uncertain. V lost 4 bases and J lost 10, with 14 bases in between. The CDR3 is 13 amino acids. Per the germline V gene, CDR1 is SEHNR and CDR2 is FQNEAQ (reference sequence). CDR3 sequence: CASSSSPYGEQFF. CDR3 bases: TGTGCCAGCAGCTCCTCCCCATATGGCGAGCAGTTCTTC.

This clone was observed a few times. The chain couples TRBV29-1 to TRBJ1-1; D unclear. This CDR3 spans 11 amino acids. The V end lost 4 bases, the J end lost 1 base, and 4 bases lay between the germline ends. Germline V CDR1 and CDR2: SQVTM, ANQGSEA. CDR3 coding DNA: TGCAGCGTTGCATGGAACACTGAAGCTTTCTTT. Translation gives CSVAWNTEAFF.

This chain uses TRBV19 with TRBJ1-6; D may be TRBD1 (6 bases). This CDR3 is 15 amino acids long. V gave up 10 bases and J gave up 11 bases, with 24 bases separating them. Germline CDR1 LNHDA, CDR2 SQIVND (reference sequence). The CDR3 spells CATQTRDIRSPPLHF. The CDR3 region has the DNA TGTGCCACCCAAACCCGGGACATCCGTTCACCACCCCTCCACTTT. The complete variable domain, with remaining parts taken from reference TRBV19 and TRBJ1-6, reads DGGITQSPKYLFRKEGQNVTLSCEQNLNHDAMYWYRQDPGQGLRLIYYSQIVNDFQKGDIAEGYSVSREKKESFPLTVTSAQKNPTAFYLCATQTRDIRSPPLHFGNGTRLTVT.

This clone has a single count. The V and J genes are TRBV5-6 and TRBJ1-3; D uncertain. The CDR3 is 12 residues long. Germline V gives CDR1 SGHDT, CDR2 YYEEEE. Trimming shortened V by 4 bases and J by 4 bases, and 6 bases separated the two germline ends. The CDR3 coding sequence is TGTGCCAGCAGCCCCGGGGGAAACACCATATATTTT. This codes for CASSPGGNTIYF.